Listed below are T cell receptor beta chains from one sample, sequenced in a study of blood T cells in healthy people across ages. MiXCR, run by TCRdb on the 5' RACE reads, gives a single entry per CDR3 protein. The data show some 1.5 million distinct CDR3 sequences, with roughly 27% seen just once and 7.7% held by the top ten. Sequenced: blood. Receptors originate from a woman in her twenties or thirties in good health. Both conserved end residues are part of each CDR3. A D gene is named only where the DNA matches it firmly. Size values are once, few and many counts, or a class for expanded clones, and some rows have none.

few	-	TRBV2	15	TRBJ2-1	TGTACCAGCAGGGAGACTAAGGGGAGACTCGATGAGCAGTTCTTC	CTSRETKGRLDEQFF
few	TRBD1	TRBV24-1	14	TRBJ2-4	TGTGCCACCCGGGGTGAGGGGGCATCTGGCATTCAGTACTTC	CATRGEGASGIQYF
few	-	TRBV28	15	TRBJ2-3	TGTGCCAGCAGTTTACAGGACTATTCCGCAGATACGCAGTATTTT	CASSLQDYSADTQYF
many	TRBD2	TRBV7-2	15	TRBJ2-3	TGTGCCAGCAGCCCGGGACTAGCGGCGACAGATACGCAGTATTTT	CASSPGLAATDTQYF
-	TRBD2	TRBV7-9	16	TRBJ2-1	TGTGCCAGCAGCTTAGAAGGGACTAGCGTTTACAATGAGCAGTTCTTC	CASSLEGTSVYNEQFF
-	-	TRBV7-9	15	TRBJ2-1	TGTGCCAGCAGTCGACCTTTCGTCTCCTACAATGAGCAGTTCTTC	CASSRPFVSYNEQFF
-	-	TRBV12-3/TRBV12-4	10	TRBJ2-7	TGTGCCACACTGGGAGAGTCCCAGTACTTC	CATLGESQYF
-	-	TRBV20-1	14	TRBJ2-2	TGCAGTGCTAGAGAAAACAGGAGAACCGGGGAGCTGTTTTTT	CSARENRRTGELFF
many	-	TRBV7-9	15	TRBJ2-7	TGTGCCAGCAGCCAGCTAGCGCCCTCGGGGTACGAGCAGTACTTC	CASSQLAPSGYEQYF
few	-	TRBV24-1	14	TRBJ2-1	TGTGCCACCAATGATCGAAGCTCCTACAATGAGCAGTTCTTC	CATNDRSSYNEQFF
-	-	TRBV20-1	14	TRBJ1-5	TGCAGTGCTAGAGCGCCTAGCAGCAATCAGCCCCAGCATTTT	CSARAPSSNQPQHF
-	TRBD1	TRBV14	15	TRBJ1-2	TGTGCCAGCAACCAAGATCGGCTGACAGGGTCTGGCTACACCTTC	CASNQDRLTGSGYTF
-	-	TRBV2	15	TRBJ2-3	TGTGCCAGCAGTGATGATCGCCGTTTCACAGATACGCAGTATTTT	CASSDDRRFTDTQYF
-	-	TRBV6-2/TRBV6-3	15	TRBJ2-5	TGTGCCAGCTTCAAAGCCGGGCTGAGTTGGGAGACCCAGTACTTC	CASFKAGLSWETQYF
once	-	TRBV6-5	16	TRBJ2-2	TGTGCCAGCAGTTACTCCGAAGGGGACTACACCGGGGAGCTGTTTTTT	CASSYSEGDYTGELFF
-	TRBD1	TRBV5-1	15	TRBJ2-1	TGCGCCAGCAGTGGTAGGCAGGGGGTAAACAATGAGCAGTTCTTC	CASSGRQGVNNEQFF
few	TRBD1	TRBV20-1	16	TRBJ2-7	TGCAGTGCTAGAGGGCCCACCGGGGACAGTCTCTACGAGCAGTACTTC	CSARGPTGDSLYEQYF
few	TRBD2	TRBV6-5	15	TRBJ2-5	TGTGCCAGCAGCAACGGGGGTAGCGGGGGAGAGACCCAGTACTTC	CASSNGGSGGETQYF
-	TRBD1	TRBV7-2	16	TRBJ2-5	TGTGCCAGCAGCTTAGCCGTCAGGGGGCATGAGGAGACCCAGTACTTC	CASSLAVRGHEETQYF
few	-	TRBV5-1	16	TRBJ2-7	TGCGCCAGCAGCTTGGGGCAAGACAGGATCCCCTACGAGCAGTACTTC	CASSLGQDRIPYEQYF
few	TRBD2	TRBV4-3	20	TRBJ2-3	TGCGCCAGCAGCCAAGATACACTAGCGGGAGGAATCGGTGGCACAGATACGCAGTATTTT	CASSQDTLAGGIGGTDTQYF
many	-	TRBV7-9	14	TRBJ2-5	TGTGCCAGCAGCCGGAACAAGAATCAAGAGACCCAGTACTTC	CASSRNKNQETQYF
few	TRBD2	TRBV20-1	19	TRBJ2-7	TGCAGTGCAAAGGGACTAGCGGGGGGGCCCGACGCCGTAACCTACGAGCAGTACTTC	CSAKGLAGGPDAVTYEQYF
-	-	TRBV7-2	15	TRBJ2-3	TGTGCCAGCACCCTGATTAGGCGTGCCGCAGATACGCAGTATTTT	CASTLIRRAADTQYF
-	TRBD2	TRBV12-3/TRBV12-4	15	TRBJ2-3	TGTGCCAGCAGTTTCCCCGGGGGGGAAACAGATACGCAGTATTTT	CASSFPGGETDTQYF
many	TRBD1	TRBV28	16	TRBJ1-2	TGTGCCAGCAGTTCCGGACAGGCCAGGGGATTCTATGGCTACACCTTC	CASSSGQARGFYGYTF
few	-	TRBV4-1	16	TRBJ1-5	TGCGCCAGCAGCCCCCTGTGGGTGGTCCACGGACAGCCCCAGCATTTT	CASSPLWVVHGQPQHF
once	-	TRBV15	17	TRBJ1-5	TGTGCCACCAGCAGTACAAACAGGGATCTATCCGGTCAGCCCCAGCATTTT	CATSSTNRDLSGQPQHF
many	TRBD2	TRBV12-3/TRBV12-4	15	TRBJ2-5	TGTGCCAGCAGTATCGGGGGGGGGCCTAGGGAGACCCAGTACTTC	CASSIGGGPRETQYF
few	-	TRBV5-1	16	TRBJ2-7	TGCGCCAGCAGCTGGGGGGTAAGGGGGCCCTCCTACGAGCAGTACTTC	CASSWGVRGPSYEQYF
-	TRBD1	TRBV10-3	15	TRBJ2-7	TGTGCCATCAGCGAGACAGGGACGGGCCCCTACGAGCAGTACTTC	CAISETGTGPYEQYF
-	-	TRBV20-1	13	TRBJ1-2	TGCAGTGCTCCCCCGGGGGGAGAGTATGGCTACACCTTC	CSAPPGGEYGYTF